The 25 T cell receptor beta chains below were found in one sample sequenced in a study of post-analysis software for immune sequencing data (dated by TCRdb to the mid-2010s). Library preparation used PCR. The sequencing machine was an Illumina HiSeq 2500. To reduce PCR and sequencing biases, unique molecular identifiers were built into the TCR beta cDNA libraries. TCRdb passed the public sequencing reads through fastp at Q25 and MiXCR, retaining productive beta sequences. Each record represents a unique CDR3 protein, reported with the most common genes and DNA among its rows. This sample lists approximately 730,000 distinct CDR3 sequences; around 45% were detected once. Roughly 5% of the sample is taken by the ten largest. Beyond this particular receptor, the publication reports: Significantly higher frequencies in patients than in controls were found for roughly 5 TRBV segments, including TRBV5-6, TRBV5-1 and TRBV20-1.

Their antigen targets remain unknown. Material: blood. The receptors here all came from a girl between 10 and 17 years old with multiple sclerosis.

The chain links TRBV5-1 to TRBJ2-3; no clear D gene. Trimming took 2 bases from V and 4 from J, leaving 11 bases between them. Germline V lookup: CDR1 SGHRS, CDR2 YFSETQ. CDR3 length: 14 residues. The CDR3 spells CASSFFWVPDTQYF. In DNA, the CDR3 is TGCGCCAGCAGCTTCTTCTGGGTACCAGATACGCAGTATTTT.

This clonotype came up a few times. CDR3 nucleotides: TGTGCCAGCAGACCTACGGGCGGTTCAAGGGCTAATGAGCAGTTCTTC. It codes for CASRPTGGSRANEQFF. The V and J genes are TRBV12-3 or TRBV12-4 and TRBJ2-1; D is unresolved. The CDR3 consists of 16 residues. Trimming cost V 6 bases and J 7 bases, with 22 bases left between them.

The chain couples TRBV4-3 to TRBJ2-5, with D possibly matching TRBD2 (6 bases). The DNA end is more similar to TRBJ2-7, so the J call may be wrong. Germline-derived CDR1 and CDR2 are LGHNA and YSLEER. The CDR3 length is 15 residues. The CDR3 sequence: CASSQEEGIGYEQYF. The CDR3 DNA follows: TGCGCCAGCAGCCAAGAGGAGGGGATTGGCTACGAGCAGTACTTC.

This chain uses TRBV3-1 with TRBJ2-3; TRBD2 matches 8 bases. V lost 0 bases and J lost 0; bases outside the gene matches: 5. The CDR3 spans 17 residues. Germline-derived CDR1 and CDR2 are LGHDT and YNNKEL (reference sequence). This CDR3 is CASSQDWREASTDTQYF. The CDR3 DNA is TGTGCCAGCAGCCAAGATTGGCGGGAGGCGAGCACAGATACGCAGTATTTT.

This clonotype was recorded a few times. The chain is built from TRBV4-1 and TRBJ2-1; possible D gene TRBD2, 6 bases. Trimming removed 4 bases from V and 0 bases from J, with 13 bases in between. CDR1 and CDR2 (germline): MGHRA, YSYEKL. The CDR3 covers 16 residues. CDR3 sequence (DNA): TGCGCCAGCAGCCCTCCGGGAGATACCTCCTACAATGAGCAGTTCTTC. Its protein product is CASSPPGDTSYNEQFF.

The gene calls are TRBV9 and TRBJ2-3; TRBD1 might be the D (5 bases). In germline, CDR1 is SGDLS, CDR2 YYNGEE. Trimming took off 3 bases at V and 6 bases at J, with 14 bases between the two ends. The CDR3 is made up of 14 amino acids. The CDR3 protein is CASSAQLGLDTQYF. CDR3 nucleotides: TGTGCCAGCAGCGCCCAGCTGGGGCTCGATACGCAGTATTTT.

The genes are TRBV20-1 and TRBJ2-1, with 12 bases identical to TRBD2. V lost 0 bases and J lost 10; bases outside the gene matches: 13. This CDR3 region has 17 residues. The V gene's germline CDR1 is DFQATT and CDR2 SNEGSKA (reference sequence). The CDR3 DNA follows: TGCAGTGCTAGAGATAGGGCTAGCGGGAGGGTCCGGGAGGAGCAGTTCTTC. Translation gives CSARDRASGRVREEQFF.

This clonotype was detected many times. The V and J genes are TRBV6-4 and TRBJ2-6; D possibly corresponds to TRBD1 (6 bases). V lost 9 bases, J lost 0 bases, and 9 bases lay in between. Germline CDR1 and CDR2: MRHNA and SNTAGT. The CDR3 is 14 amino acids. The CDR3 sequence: CASRTDSGANVLTF. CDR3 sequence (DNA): TGTGCCAGTCGGACAGACTCTGGGGCCAACGTCCTGACTTTC.

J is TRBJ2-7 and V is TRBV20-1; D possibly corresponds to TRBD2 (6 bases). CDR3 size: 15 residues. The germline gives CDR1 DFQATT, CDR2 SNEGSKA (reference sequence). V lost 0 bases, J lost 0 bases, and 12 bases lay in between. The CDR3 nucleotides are TGCAGTGCTAGAGATGGGCTAGCGTTCTCCTACGAGCAGTACTTC. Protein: CSARDGLAFSYEQYF.

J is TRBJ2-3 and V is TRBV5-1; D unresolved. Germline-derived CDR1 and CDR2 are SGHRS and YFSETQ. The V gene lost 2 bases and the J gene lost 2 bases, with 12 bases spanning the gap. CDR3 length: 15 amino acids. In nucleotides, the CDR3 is TGCGCCAGCAGCTTCAGAACGCCTCACACAGATACGCAGTATTTT. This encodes CASSFRTPHTDTQYF.

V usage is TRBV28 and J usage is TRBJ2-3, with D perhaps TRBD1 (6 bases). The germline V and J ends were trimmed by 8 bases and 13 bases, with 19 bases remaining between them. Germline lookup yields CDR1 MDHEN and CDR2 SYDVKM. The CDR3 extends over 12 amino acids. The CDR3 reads CASRLPPGEEYF. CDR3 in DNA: TGTGCCAGCCGCCTCCCCCCAGGGGAAGAGTATTTT.

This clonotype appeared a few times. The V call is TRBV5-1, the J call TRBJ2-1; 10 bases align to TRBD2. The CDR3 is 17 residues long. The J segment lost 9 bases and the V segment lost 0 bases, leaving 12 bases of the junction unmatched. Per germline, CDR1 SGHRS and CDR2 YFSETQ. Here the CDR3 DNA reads TGCGCCAGCAGCTTGGAGACTAGCGGGCCGTTATTTAGTGAGCAGTTCTTC. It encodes CASSLETSGPLFSEQFF.

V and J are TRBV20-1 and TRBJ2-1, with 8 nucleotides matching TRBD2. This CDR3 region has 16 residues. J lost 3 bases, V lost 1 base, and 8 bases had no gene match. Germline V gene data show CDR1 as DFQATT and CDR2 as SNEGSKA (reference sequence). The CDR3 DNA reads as TGCAGTGCTAGAGTCATAACGGGAGGGAACTACAATGAGCAGTTCTTC. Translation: CSARVITGGNYNEQFF.

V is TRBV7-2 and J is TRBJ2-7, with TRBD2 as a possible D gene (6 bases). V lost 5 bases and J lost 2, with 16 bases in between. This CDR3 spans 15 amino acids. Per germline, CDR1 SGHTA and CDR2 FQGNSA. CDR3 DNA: TGTGCCAGCAGCACCACGGGCGGGGTACCCTACGAGCAGTACTTC. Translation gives CASSTTGGVPYEQYF.

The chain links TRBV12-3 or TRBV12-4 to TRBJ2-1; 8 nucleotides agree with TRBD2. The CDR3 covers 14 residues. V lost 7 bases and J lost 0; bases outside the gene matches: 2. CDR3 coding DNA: TGTGCCAGCACGGGGACTAGCTCCTACAATGAGCAGTTCTTC. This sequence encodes CASTGTSSYNEQFF.

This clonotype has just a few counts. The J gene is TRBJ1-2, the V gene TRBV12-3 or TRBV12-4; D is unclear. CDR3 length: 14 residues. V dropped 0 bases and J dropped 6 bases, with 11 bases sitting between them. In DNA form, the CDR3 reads TGTGCCAGCAGTTTAGCGGGCGGGCCCCATGGCTACACCTTC. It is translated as CASSLAGGPHGYTF.

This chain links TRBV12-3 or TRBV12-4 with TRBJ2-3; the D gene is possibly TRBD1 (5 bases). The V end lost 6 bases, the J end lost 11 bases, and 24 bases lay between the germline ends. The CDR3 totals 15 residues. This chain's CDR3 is CASSLRKGSADVQYF. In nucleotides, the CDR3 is TGTGCCAGCAGCCTCAGAAAGGGGTCGGCAGATGTGCAGTATTTT.

The CDR3 DNA follows: TGTGCCAGCAGTTTATCGTCAGGGGGGCTAGGCGAGCAGTACTTC. Translation: CASSLSSGGLGEQYF. J is TRBJ2-7 and V is TRBV27, with a possible D match to TRBD1 (7 bases). V was pared by 0 bases and J by 6 bases, with 15 bases between. The CDR3 is 15 amino acids. The germline V gene has CDR1 MNHEY and CDR2 SMNVEV (reference sequence).

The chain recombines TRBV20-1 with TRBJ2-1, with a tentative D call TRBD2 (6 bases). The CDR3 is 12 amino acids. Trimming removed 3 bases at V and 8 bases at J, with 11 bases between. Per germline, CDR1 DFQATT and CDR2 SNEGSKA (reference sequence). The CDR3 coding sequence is TGCAGTGCTAGGGACGGGGGTTATGAGCAGTTCTTC. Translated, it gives CSARDGGYEQFF.

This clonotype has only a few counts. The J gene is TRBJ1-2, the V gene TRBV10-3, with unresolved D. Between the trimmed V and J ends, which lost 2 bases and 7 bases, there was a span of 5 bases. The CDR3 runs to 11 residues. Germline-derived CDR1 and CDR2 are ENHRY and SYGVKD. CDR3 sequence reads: CAISEIGGYTF. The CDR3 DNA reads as TGTGCCATCAGTGAGATAGGTGGCTACACCTTC.

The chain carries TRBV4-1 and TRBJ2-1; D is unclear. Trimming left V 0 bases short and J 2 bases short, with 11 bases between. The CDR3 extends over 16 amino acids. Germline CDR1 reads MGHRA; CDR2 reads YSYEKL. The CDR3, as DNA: TGCGCCAGCAGCCAAGAACAGTGGGCCACCTACAATGAGCAGTTCTTC. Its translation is CASSQEQWATYNEQFF.

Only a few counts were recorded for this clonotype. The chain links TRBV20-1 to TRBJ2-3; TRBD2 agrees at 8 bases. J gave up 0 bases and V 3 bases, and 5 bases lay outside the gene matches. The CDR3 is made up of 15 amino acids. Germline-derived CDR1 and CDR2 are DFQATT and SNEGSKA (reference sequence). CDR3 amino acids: CSASVLAASTDTQYF. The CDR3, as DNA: TGCAGTGCTAGTGTACTAGCGGCTAGCACAGATACGCAGTATTTT.

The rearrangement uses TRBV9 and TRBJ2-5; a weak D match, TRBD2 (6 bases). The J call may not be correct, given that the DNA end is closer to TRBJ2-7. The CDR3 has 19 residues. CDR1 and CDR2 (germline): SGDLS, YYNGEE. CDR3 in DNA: TGTGCCAGCAGCGTAGGGCTGGGACCGACGGGACTGCCAACGTACGAGCAGTACTTC. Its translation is CASSVGLGPTGLPTYEQYF.

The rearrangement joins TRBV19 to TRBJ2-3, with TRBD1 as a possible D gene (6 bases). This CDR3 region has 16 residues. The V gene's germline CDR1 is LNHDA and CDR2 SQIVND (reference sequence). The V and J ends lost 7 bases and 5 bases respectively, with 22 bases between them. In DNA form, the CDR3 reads TGTGCCAGTATCCGGCGGGCAGGGGATAGTGGAGATACGCAGTATTTT. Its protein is CASIRRAGDSGDTQYF.

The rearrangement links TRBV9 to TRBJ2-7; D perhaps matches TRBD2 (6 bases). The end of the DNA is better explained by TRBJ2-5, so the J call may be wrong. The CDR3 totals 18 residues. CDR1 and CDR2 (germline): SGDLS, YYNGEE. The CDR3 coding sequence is TGTGCCAGCAGCGTAGGAGGATCCGACGGGATGTCGGAGGGGACCCAGTACTTC. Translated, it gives CASSVGGSDGMSEGTQYF.